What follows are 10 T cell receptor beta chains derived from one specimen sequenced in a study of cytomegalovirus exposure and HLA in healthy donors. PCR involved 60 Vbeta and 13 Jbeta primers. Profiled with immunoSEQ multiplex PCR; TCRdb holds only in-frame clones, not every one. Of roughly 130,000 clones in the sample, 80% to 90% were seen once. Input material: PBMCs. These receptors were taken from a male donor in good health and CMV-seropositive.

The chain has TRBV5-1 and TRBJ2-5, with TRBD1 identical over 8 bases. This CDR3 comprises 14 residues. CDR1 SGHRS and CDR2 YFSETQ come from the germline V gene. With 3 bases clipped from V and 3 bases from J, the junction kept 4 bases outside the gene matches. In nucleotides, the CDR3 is TGCGCCAGCAGCTGGACAGGGCAAAAAGAGACCCAGTACTTC. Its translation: CASSWTGQKETQYF.

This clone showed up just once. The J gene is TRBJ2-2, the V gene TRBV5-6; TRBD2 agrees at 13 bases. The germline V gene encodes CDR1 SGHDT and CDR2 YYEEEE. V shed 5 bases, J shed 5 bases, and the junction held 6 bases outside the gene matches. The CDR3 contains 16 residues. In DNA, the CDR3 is TGTGCCAGCAGGCGGGGACTAGCGGGAAGAACCGGGGAGCTGTTTTTT. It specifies CASRRGLAGRTGELFF.

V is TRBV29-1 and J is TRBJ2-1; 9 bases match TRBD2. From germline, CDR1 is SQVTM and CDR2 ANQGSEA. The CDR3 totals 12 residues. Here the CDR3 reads CSYQGGGAEQFF. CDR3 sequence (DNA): TGCAGTTACCAAGGCGGGGGGGCTGAGCAGTTCTTC.

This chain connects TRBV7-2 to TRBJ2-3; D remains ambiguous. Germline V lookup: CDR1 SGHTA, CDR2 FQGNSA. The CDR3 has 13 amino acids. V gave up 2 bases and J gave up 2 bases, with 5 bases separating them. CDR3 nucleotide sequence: TGTGCCAGCAGCTTAATAGCCACAGATACGCAGTATTTT. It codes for CASSLIATDTQYF.

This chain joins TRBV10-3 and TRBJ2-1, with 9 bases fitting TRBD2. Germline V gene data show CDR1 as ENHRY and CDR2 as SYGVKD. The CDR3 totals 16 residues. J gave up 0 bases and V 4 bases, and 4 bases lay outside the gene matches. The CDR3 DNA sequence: TGTGCCATCAGTGGGAGCGGGGGGAGCTCCTACAATGAGCAGTTCTTC. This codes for CAISGSGGSSYNEQFF.

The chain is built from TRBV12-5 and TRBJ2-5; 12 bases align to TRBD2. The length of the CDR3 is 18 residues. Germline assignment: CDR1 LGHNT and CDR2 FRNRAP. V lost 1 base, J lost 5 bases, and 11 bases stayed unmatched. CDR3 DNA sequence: TGTGCTAGTGGTTTGGACCCCCCCTCGACTAGCGGGGGTGAGACCCAGTACTTC. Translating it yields CASGLDPPSTSGGETQYF.

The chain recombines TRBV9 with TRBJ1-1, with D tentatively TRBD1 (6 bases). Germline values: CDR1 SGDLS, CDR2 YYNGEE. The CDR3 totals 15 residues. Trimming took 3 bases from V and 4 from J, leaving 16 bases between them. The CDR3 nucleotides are TGTGCCAGCAGCGCCCACCCCAGGGGTACCACTGAAGCTTTCTTT. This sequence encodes CASSAHPRGTTEAFF.

As DNA, the CDR3 is TGTGCCTGGAGGGGGGACAGGGGATTAGGCTATGGCTACACCTTC. The encoded protein is CAWRGDRGLGYGYTF. The chain recombines TRBV30 with TRBJ1-2; 10 nucleotides agree with TRBD1. The CDR3 is 15 amino acids. With V trimmed by 3 bases and J by 4 bases, 8 bases remained unmatched. The germline CDR1 and CDR2 sequences are GTSNPN and SVGIG (reference sequence).

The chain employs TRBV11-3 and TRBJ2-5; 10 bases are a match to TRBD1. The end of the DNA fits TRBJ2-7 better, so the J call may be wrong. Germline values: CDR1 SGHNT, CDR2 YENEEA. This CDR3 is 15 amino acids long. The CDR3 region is CASSLLGTGDHEQYF. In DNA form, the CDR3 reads TGTGCCAGCAGCTTATTAGGGACAGGGGACCACGAGCAGTACTTC.

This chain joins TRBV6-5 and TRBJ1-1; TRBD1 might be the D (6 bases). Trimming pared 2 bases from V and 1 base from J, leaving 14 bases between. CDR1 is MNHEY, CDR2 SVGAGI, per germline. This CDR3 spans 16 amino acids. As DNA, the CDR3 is TGTGCCAGCAGTTACGGGGCCGGGACAAGGAACACTGAAGCTTTCTTT. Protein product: CASSYGAGTRNTEAFF.